This T cell receptor (beta chain) was profiled in a study of CDR3 diversity in severe acne (dated by TCRdb to the late 2010s). The CDR3 goes from the cysteine to the phenylalanine over 18 residues. Only the CDR3 portion is preserved as DNA: 54 bases, with reading frame beginning at the first base. The germline V gene (reference sequence) specifies MNHNY as CDR1 and SVGAGI as CDR2. The V end gives up 2 bases and the J end 7 bases, leaving 19 bases in the junction not matched to a gene. Libraries were constructed by PCR. For sequencing, an Illumina HiSeq 2000 was employed. Using fastp at Q25 and MiXCR, TCRdb reprocessed the public reads and kept productive beta chains. Records with the same CDR3 protein are collapsed into one entry carrying the most frequent genes and DNA. The sample data list around 100,000 distinct CDR3 sequences, and roughly half of these were observed just once. Of the sample, roughly 12% is held by the ten largest clones.

There are many counts of this clonotype. It lacks a known antigen. One base away there is no much larger clone; base qualities are not given. This receptor chain uses TRBV6-6 and TRBJ2-7; 8 central nucleotides agree with TRBD1. This receptor was taken from a male donor with acne. Sequenced sample: blood. The DNA sequence follows: TGTGCCAGCAGTTACACCGCTGAGGCTGCAGGGGGCGGATGGGAGCAGTACTTC. Its translation reads: CASSYTAEAAGGGWEQYF.